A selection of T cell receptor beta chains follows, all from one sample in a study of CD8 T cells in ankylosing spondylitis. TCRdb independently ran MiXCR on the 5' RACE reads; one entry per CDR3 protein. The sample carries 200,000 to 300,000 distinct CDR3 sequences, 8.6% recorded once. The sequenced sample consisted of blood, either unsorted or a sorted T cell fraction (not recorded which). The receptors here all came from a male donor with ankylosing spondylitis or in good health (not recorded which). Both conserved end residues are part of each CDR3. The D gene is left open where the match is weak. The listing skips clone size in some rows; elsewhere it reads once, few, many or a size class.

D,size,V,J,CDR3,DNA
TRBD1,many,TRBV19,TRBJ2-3,CASRLQGIGDTQYF,TGTGCCAGTAGGCTACAGGGGATAGGAGATACGCAGTATTTT
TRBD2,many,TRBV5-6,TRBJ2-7,CASSRLAGVSYEQYF,TGTGCCAGCAGTAGACTAGCGGGAGTTTCCTACGAGCAGTACTTC
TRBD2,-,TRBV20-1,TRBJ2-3,CSGGLSGSTDTQYF,TGCAGTGGCGGGCTTAGCGGGAGCACAGATACGCAGTATTTT
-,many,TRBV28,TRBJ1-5,CASSFRQPQHF,TGTGCCAGCAGTTTTAGACAGCCCCAGCATTTT
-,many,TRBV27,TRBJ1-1,CASVRFTEAFF,TGTGCCAGCGTACGTTTCACTGAAGCTTTCTTT
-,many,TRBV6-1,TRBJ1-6,CASSEPGGYNSPLHF,TGTGCCAGCAGTGAACCGGGGGGTTATAATTCACCCCTCCACTTT
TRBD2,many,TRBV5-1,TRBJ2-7,CASSRGLAGYEQYF,TGCGCCAGCAGCAGGGGACTAGCGGGCTACGAGCAGTACTTC
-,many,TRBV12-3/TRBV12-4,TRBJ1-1,CASSTGGLTEAFF,TGTGCCAGCAGTACCGGGGGCCTGACTGAAGCTTTCTTT
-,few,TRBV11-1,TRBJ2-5,CASSPKRAGVETQYF,TGTGCCAGCAGCCCGAAACGGGCAGGGGTCGAGACCCAGTACTTC
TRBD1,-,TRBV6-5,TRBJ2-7,CASSSWDAGGDEQYF,TGTGCCAGCAGTTCGTGGGACGCAGGGGGCGACGAGCAGTACTTC
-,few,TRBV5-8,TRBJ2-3,CASSTLDSTDTQYF,TGTGCCAGCAGCACTCTGGACAGCACAGATACGCAGTATTTT
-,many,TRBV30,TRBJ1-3,CAWSAGVGNTIYF,TGTGCCTGGAGTGCAGGGGTCGGAAACACCATATATTTT
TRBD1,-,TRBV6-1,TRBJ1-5,CASSEGQAHRTQHF,TGTGCCAGCAGCGAAGGACAGGCCCATAGGACCCAGCATTTT
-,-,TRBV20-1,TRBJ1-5,CSAGGRYNQPQHF,TGCAGTGCGGGAGGACGGTACAATCAGCCCCAGCATTTT
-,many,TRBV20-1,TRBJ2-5,CSARKQETQYF,TGCAGTGCTAGAAAACAAGAGACCCAGTACTTC
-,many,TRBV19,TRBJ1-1,CASSNSRGTEAFF,TGTGCCAGTAGTAACTCCCGGGGCACTGAAGCTTTCTTT
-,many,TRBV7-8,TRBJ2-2,CASKSDAPGTGELFF,TGTGCCAGCAAGAGTGACGCACCGGGCACCGGGGAGCTGTTTTTT
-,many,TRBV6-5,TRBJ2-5,CASSYSWGDQETQYF,TGTGCCAGCAGTTACTCTTGGGGGGATCAAGAGACCCAGTACTTC
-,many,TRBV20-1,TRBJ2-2,CSARALGEEAGELFF,TGCAGTGCTAGAGCTCTGGGGGAAGAGGCCGGGGAGCTGTTTTTT
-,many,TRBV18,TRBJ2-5,CASSPRAGTFQETQYF,TGTGCCAGCTCACCACGGGCCGGGACATTTCAAGAGACCCAGTACTTC
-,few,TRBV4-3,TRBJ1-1,CASSQDRRSKGNTEAFF,TGCGCCAGCAGCCAAGATCGACGCAGCAAAGGTAACACTGAAGCTTTCTTT
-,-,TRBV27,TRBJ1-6,CASKGWRPQLSPLHF,TGTGCCAGCAAAGGGTGGCGGCCCCAGTTATCACCCCTCCACTTT
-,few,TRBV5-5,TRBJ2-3,CASSSLGSTSTDTQYF,TGTGCCAGCAGCTCCCTCGGGAGTACTAGCACAGATACGCAGTATTTT
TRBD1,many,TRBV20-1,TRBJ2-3,CSASPLQGAADTQYF,TGCAGTGCTAGCCCCCTCCAGGGGGCGGCAGATACGCAGTATTTT